Sequencing of this TCR beta chain was carried out in a study of T-cell reconstitution after alpha-beta-depleted transplantation in children. This sample's TCRbeta library carried unique molecular identifier barcodes. MiXCR was run by TCRdb on the PCR reads, yielding one entry per CDR3 protein. The sample lists around 490,000 distinct CDR3 sequences, about an eighth occurring once. Worth noting for this clonotype: Its cognate antigen is unknown.

Study findings and constraints: Expanded graft clones numbering several hundred reportedly gave rise to alpha-beta T cells about two months after transplant. Recipient T cells and thymic progenitors that survived gave rise to the high TCRbeta diversity observed at day 60 in some patients. One year after transplant, T-cell counts and diversity came mostly from newly produced T cells.

From germline, CDR1 is MDHEN and CDR2 SYDVKM. Trimming removed 8 bases from V and 3 bases from J, with 20 bases in between. This CDR3 spans 15 amino acids. The source material was PBMCs, mostly from graft donor cells, sampled 180 days after TCRalphabeta/CD19-depleted stem cell transplant. This clonotype originated in a female patient aged 2-15 years who had a stem cell transplant for aplastic anemia, so the T cells may come from the graft donor. V gene TRBV28 combines with J gene TRBJ2-7; possible D gene TRBD2, 5 bases. CDR3 region: CASGGRPPRGYEQYF. The CDR3 DNA reads TGTGCCAGCGGAGGACGGCCACCACGGGGCTACGAGCAGTACTTC.